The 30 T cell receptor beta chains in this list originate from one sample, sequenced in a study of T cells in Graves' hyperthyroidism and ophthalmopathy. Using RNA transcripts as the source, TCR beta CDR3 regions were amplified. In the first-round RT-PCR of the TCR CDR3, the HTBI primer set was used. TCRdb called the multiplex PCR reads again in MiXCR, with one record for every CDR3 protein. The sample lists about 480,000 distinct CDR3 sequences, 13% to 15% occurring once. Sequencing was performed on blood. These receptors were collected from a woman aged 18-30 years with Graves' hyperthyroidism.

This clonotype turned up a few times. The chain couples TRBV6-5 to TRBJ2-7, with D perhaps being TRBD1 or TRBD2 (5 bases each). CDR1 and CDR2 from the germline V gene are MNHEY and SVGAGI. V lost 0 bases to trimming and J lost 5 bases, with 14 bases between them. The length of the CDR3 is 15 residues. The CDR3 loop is CASSYSQSGDDEQYF. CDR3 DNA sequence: TGTGCCAGCAGTTACTCCCAAAGTGGGGACGACGAGCAGTACTTC.

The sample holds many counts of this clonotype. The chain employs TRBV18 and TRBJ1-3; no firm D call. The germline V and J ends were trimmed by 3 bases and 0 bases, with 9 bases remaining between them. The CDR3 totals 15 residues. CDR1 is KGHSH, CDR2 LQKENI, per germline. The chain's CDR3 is CASSPGVGSGNTIYF. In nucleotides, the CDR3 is TGTGCCAGCTCACCTGGGGTTGGCTCTGGAAACACCATATATTTT. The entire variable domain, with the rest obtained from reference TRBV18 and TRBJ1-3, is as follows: NAGVMQNPRHLVRRRGQEARLRCSPMKGHSHVYWYRQLPEEGLKFMVYLQKENIIDESGMPKERFSAEFPKEGPSILRIQQVVRGDSAAYFCASSPGVGSGNTIYFGEGSWLTVV.

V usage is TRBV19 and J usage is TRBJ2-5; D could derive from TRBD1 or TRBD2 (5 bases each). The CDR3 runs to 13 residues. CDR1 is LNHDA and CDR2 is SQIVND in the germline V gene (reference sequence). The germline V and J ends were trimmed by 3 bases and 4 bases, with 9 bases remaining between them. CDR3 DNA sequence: TGTGCCAGTAGTATTTGGGGGACAGAGACCCAGTACTTC. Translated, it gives CASSIWGTETQYF.

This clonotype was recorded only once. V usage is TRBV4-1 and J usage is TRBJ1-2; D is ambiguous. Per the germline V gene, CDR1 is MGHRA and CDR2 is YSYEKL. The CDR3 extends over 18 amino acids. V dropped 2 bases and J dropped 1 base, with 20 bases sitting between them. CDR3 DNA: TGCGCCAGCAGCCAACCCCACCGGGAGGCCCTAAATAACTATGGCTACACCTTC. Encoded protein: CASSQPHREALNNYGYTF.

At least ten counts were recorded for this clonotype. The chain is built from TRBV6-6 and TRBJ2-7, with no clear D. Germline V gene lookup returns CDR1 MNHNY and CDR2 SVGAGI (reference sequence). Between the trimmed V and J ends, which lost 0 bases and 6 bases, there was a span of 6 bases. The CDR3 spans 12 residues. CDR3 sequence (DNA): TGTGCCAGCAGTTACTCGAGTTCCGAGCAGTACTTC. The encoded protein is CASSYSSSEQYF.

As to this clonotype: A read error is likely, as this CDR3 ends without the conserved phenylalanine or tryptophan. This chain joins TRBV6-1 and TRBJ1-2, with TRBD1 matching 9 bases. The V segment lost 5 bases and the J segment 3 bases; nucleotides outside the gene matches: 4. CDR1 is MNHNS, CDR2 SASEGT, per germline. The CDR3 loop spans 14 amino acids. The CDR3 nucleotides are TGTGCCAGCAGTAGGGACAGGGAGGACTATGGCTACACCCTC. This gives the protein CASSRDREDYGYTL.

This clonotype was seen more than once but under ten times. CDR3 in amino acids: CASSHVTDRTYEQYF. The CDR3 DNA follows: TGTGCCAGCAGCCACGTCACGGACAGGACTTACGAGCAGTACTTC. This chain uses TRBV14 with TRBJ2-7; 7 nucleotides line up with TRBD1. Germline loops: CDR1 SGHDN, CDR2 FVKESK. V was clipped by 3 bases and J by 4 bases; unmatched bases: 9. CDR3 length: 15 residues.

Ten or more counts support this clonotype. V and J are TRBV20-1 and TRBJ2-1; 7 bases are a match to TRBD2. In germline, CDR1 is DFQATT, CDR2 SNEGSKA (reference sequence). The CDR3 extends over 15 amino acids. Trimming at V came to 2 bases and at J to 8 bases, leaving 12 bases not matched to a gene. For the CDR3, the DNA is TGCAGTGCTAGACAGGGAGGGGCAATGGTGGATGAGCAGTTCTTC. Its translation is CSARQGGAMVDEQFF.

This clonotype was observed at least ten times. The CDR3 spells CAWSVRGLADTQYF. The CDR3 DNA reads TGTGCCTGGAGTGTCAGGGGGCTTGCAGATACGCAGTATTTT. V usage is TRBV30 and J usage is TRBJ2-3; TRBD1 agrees at 8 bases. The junction had 3 bases not matched to a gene; V was cut back by 0 bases and J by 4 bases. The germline V gene encodes CDR1 GTSNPN and CDR2 SVGIG (reference sequence). This CDR3 has 14 amino acids. Based on the CDR3 plus reference TRBV30 and TRBJ2-3, the full variable domain is SQTIHQWPATLVQPVGSPLSLECTVEGTSNPNLYWYRQAAGRGLQLLFYSVGIGQISSEVPQNLSASRPQDRQFILSSKKLLLSDSGFYLCAWSVRGLADTQYFGPGTRLTVL.

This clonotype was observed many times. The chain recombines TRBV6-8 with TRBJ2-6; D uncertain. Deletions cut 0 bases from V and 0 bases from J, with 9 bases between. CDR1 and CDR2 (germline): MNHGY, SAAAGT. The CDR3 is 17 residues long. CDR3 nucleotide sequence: TGTGCCAGCAGTTACTCCCCAGGTGGCTCTGGGGCCAACGTCCTGACTTTC. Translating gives CASSYSPGGSGANVLTF.

The CDR3 bases are TGTGCCTGGAGTGTAGTAGAGACGATAAGTGAAAAACTGTTTTTT. Protein: CAWSVVETISEKLFF. The genes are TRBV30 and TRBJ1-4; D gene uncertain. The CDR3 loop spans 15 amino acids. Deletions cut 0 bases from V and 7 bases from J, with 15 bases between. Germline CDR1 GTSNPN, CDR2 SVGIG (reference sequence).

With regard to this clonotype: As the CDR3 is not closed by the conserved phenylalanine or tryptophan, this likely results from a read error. In DNA form, the CDR3 reads TGTGCCAGCAGTTACTCCACAGGGGCCGGAGCTTTCCTT. Translated: CASSYSTGAGAFL. V is TRBV6-6 and J is TRBJ1-1; 7 bases map to TRBD1. The CDR3 sequence is 13 residues long. J lost 10 bases, V lost 0 bases, and 5 bases had no gene match. CDR1 is MNHNY, CDR2 SVGAGI, per germline (reference sequence).

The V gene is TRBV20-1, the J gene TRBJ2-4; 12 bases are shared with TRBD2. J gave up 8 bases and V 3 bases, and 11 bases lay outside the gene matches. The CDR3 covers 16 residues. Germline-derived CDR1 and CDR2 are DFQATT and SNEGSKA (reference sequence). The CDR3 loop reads CSARAPLAGGGDIQYF. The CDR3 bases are TGCAGTGCTAGGGCCCCACTAGCGGGAGGAGGGGACATTCAGTACTTC.

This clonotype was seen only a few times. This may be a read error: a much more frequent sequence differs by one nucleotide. In DNA form, the CDR3 reads TGTGCCAGTAGTATAACCAGGACAGCTGACACAGATACGCAGTATTTT. Translated, it gives CASSITRTADTDTQYF. The gene calls are TRBV19 and TRBJ2-3; D possibly corresponds to TRBD1 (6 bases). There are 16 residues in the CDR3. Trimming took off 2 bases at V and 2 bases at J, with 14 bases between the two ends. Germline V lookup: CDR1 LNHDA, CDR2 SQIVND (reference sequence).

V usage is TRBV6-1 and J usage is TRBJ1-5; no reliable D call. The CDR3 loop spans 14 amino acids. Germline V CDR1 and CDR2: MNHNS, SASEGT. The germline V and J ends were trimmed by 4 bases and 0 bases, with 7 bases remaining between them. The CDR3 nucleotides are TGTGCCAGCAGTGCTGACTATAGCAATCAGCCCCAGCATTTT. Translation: CASSADYSNQPQHF.

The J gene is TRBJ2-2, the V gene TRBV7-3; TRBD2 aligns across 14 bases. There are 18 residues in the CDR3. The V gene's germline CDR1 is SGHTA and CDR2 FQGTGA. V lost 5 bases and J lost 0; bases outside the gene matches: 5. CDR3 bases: TGTGCCAGCAGCCCGGCGACTAGCGGGAGGGCGAACACCGGGGAGCTGTTTTTT. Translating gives CASSPATSGRANTGELFF.

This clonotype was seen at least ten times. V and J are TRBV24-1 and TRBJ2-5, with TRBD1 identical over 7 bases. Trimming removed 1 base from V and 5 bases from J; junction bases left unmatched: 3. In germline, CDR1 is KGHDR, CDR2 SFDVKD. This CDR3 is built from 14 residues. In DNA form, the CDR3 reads TGTGCCACCAGTGATTTTATACAGGGGGAGACCCAGTACTTC. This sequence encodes CATSDFIQGETQYF.

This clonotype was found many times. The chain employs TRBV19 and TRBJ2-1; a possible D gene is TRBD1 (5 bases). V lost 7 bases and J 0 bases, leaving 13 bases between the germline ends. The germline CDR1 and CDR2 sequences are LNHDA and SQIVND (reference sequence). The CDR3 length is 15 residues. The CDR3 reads CASTRGGSSYNEQFF. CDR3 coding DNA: TGTGCCAGTACTAGGGGCGGAAGCTCCTACAATGAGCAGTTCTTC. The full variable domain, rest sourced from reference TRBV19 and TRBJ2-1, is DGGITQSPKYLFRKEGQNVTLSCEQNLNHDAMYWYRQDPGQGLRLIYYSQIVNDFQKGDIAEGYSVSREKKESFPLTVTSAQKNPTAFYLCASTRGGSSYNEQFFGPGTRLTVL.

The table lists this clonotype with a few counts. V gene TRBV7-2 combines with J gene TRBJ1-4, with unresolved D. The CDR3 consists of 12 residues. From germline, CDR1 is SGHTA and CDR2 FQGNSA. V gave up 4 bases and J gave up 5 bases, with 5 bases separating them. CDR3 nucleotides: TGTGCCAGCAGCTCTCGAAATGAAAAACTGTTTTTT. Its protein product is CASSSRNEKLFF.

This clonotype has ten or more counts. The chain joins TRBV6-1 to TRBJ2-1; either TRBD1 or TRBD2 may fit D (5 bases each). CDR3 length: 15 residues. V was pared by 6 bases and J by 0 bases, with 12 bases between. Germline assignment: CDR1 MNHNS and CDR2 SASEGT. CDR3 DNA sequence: TGTGCCAGCAGGGGTGGGACCCTCTCCTACAATGAGCAGTTCTTC. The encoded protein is CASRGGTLSYNEQFF.

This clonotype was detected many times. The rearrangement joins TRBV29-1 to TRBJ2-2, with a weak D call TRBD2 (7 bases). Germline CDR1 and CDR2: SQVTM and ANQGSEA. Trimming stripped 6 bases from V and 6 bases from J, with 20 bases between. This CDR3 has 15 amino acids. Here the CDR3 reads CSVPRGAGVPGELFF. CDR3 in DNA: TGCAGCGTCCCCAGGGGCGCGGGAGTCCCCGGGGAGCTGTTTTTT.

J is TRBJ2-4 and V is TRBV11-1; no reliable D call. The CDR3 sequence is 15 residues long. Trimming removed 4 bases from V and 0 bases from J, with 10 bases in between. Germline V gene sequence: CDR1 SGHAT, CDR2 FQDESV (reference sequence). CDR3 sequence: CASSSSLVAKNIQYF. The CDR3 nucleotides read TGTGCCAGCAGCTCCAGCCTCGTAGCCAAAAACATTCAGTACTTC.

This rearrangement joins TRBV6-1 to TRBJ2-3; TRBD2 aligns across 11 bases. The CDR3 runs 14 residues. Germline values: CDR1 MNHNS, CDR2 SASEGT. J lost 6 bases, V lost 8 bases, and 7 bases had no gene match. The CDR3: CASGLAGGPDTQYF. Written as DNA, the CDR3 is TGTGCCAGCGGGTTAGCGGGAGGGCCGGATACGCAGTATTTT.

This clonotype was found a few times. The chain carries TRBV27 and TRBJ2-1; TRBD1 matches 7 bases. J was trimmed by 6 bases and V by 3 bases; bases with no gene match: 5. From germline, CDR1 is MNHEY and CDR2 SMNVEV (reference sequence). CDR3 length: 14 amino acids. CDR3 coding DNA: TGTGCCAGCAGTTTGTCCCCAGGGGGCAATGAGCAGTTCTTC. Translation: CASSLSPGGNEQFF.

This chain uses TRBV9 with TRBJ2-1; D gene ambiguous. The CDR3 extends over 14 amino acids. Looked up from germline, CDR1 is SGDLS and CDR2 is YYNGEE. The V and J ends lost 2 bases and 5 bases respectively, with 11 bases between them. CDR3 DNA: TGTGCCAGCAGCGTCGAGACAAATAACAATGAGCAGTTCTTC. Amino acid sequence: CASSVETNNNEQFF.

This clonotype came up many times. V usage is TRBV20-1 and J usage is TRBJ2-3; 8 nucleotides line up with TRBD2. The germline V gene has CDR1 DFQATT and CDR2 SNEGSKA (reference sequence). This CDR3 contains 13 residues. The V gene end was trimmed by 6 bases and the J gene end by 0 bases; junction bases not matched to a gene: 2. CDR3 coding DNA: TGCAGTGCCACTAGCGGAAGCACAGATACGCAGTATTTT. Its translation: CSATSGSTDTQYF.

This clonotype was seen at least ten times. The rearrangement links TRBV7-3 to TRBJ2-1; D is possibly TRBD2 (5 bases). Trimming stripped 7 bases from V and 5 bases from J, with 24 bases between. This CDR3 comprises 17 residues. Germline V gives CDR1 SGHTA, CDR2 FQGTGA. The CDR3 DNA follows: TGTGCCAGCATATCGCGGGCGATCCTCTGGAATCACAATGAGCAGTTCTTC. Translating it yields CASISRAILWNHNEQFF.

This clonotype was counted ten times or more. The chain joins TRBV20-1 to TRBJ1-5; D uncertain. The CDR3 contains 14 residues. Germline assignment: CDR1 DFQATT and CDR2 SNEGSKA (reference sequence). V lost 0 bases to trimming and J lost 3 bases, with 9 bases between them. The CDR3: CSAREGSNNQPQHF. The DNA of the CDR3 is TGCAGTGCTAGAGAGGGGAGTAACAATCAGCCCCAGCATTTT.

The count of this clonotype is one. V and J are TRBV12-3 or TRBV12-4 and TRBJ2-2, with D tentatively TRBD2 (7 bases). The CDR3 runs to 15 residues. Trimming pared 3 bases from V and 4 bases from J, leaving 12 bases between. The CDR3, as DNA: TGTGCCAGCAGTTTCTTTAGGGGGGGCACCGGGGAGCTGTTTTTT. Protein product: CASSFFRGGTGELFF.

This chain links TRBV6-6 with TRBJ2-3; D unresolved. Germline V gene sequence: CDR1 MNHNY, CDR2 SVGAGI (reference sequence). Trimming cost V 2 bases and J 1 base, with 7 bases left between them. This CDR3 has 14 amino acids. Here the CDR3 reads CASSYGIRTDTQYF. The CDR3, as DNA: TGTGCCAGCAGTTACGGGATCCGCACAGATACGCAGTATTTT.